This T cell receptor (beta chain) comes out of a study of immune cell composition in non-small cell lung cancer. Findings and caveats of the study: Around 80% of squamous and 25% to 35% of adenocarcinoma cases had tumour-associated clones >0.5%.

The table came from immunoSEQ multiplex PCR; TCRdb's copy has only in-frame clones and leaves some out. In the table there are about 9,600 clones, about 80% of which are singletons. This clone was counted between two and nine times. Its antigen is still unknown. V was clipped by 4 bases and J by 5 bases; unmatched bases: 6. CDR3 length equals 13 residues. Germline V lookup: CDR1 SGDLS, CDR2 YYNGEE. The chain has TRBV9 and TRBJ2-7; TRBD1 agrees at 7 bases. This sequence was found in a human donor with non-small cell lung cancer. The sample was lung tumor tissue. In DNA form, the CDR3 reads TGTGCCAGCAGCTCCGGACAGGTTAACGAGCAGTACTTC. This encodes CASSSGQVNEQYF.